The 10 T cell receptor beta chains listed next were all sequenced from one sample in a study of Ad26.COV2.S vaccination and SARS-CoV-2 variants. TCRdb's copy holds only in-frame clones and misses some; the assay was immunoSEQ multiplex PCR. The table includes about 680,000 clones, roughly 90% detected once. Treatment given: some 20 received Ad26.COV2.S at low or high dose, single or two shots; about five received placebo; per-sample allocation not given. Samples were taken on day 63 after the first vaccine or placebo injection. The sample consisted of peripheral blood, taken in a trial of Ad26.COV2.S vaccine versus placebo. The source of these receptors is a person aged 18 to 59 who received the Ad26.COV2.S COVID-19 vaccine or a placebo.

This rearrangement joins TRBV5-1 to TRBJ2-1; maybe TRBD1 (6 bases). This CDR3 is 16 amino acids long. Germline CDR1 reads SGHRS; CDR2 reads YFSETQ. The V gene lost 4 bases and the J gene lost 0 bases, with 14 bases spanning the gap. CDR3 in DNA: TGCGCCAGCAGCCCCGACACAGGGTTCTCCTACAATGAGCAGTTCTTC. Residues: CASSPDTGFSYNEQFF. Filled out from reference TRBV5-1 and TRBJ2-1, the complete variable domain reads KAGVTQTPRYLIKTRGQQVTLSCSPISGHRSVSWYQQTPGQGLQFLFEYFSETQRNKGNFPGRFSGRQFSNSRSEMNVSTLELGDSALYLCASSPDTGFSYNEQFFGPGTRLTVL.

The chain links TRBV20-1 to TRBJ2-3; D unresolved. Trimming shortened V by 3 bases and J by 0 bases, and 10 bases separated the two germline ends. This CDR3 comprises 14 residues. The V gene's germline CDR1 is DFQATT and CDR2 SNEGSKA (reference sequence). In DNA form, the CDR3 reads TGCAGTGCTAGTAAGGCGACTAGCACAGATACGCAGTATTTT. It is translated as CSASKATSTDTQYF.

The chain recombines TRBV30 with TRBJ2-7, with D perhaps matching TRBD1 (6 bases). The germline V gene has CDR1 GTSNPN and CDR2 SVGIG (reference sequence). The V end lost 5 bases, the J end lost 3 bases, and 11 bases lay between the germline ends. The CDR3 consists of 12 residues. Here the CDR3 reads CAWGTTGYEQYF. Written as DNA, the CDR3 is TGTGCCTGGGGCACGACAGGCTACGAGCAGTACTTC.

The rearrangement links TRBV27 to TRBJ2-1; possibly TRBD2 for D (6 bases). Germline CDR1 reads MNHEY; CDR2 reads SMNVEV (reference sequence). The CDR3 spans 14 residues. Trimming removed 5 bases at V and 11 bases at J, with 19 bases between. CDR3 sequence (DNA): TGTGCCAGCAGTCTGGCGACTAGTGAAATCAAGCAGTTCTTC. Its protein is CASSLATSEIKQFF.

In DNA form, the CDR3 reads TGTGCCAGCAGTGAAGCAGAGGGCGGCCTCGGCGGGGAGCTGTTTTTT. Translated, it gives CASSEAEGGLGGELFF. This chain joins TRBV6-1 and TRBJ2-2; tentative D call: TRBD2 (5 bases). V was trimmed by 0 bases and J by 7 bases, leaving 15 bases between them. CDR3 length: 16 amino acids. The germline CDR1 and CDR2 sequences are MNHNS and SASEGT.

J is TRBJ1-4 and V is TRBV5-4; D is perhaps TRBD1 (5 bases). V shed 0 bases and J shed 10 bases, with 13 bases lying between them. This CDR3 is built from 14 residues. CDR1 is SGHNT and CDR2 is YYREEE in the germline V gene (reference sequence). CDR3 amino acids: CASSLESGQGKLFF. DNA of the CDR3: TGTGCCAGCAGCTTGGAATCAGGCCAGGGAAAACTGTTTTTT.

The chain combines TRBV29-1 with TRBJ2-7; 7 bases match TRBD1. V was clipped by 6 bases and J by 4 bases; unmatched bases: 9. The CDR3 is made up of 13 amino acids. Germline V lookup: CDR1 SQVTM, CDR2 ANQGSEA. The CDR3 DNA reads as TGCAGCGTAGAACTGACAGGGACGTACGAGCAGTACTTC. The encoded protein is CSVELTGTYEQYF.

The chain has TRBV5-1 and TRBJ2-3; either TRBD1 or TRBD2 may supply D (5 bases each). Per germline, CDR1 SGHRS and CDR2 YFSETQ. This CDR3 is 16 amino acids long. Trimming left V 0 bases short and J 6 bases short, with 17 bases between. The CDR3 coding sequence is TGCGCCAGCAGCTTGGTGGCAGGGACGGCGGTTGATACGCAGTATTTT. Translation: CASSLVAGTAVDTQYF.

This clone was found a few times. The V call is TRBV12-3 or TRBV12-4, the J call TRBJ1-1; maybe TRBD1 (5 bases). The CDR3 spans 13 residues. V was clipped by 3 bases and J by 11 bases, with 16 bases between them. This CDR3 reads CASSLGPGREAFF. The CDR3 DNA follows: TGTGCCAGCAGTTTGGGGCCAGGGCGTGAGGCTTTCTTT.

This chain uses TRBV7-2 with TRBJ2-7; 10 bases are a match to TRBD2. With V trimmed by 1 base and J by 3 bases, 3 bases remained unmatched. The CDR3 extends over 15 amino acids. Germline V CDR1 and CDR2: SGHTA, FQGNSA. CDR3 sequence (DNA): TGTGCCAGCAGCTTAGTCGCTAGCGGGAGCTACGAGCAGTACTTC. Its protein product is CASSLVASGSYEQYF.